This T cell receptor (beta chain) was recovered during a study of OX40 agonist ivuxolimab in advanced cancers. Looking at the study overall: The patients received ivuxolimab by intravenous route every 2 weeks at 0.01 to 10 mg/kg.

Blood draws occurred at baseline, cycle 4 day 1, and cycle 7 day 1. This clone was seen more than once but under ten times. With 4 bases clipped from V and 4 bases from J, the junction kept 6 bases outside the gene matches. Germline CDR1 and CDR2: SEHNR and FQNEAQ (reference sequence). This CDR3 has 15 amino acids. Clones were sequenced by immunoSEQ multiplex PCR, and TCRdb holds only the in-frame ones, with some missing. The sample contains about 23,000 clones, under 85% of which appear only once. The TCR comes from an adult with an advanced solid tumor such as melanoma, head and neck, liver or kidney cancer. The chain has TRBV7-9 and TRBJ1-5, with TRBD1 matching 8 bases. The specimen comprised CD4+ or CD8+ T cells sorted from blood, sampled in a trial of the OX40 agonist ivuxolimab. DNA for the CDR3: TGTGCCAGCAGCTCAGGGACAGGTCGTAATCAGCCCCAGCATTTT. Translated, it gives CASSSGTGRNQPQHF.